The entry below describes one T cell receptor (beta chain). Antigen unknown. Mouse gene names apply. The read ends 4 residues early relative to the CDR3; the germline J gene fills the gap. Other nucleotide sequences in the sample specify the same CDR3. Extraction and reverse transcription of RNA yielded cDNA as the sequencing template. Profiled with immunoSEQ multiplex PCR; TCRdb holds only in-frame clones, not every one. The sample yields some 110,000 clones, without any singletons. The germline CDR1 and CDR2 sequences are NNHDY and SYVADS. CDR3 length: 15 residues. The trim removed 2 bases at V and 3 bases at J, leaving 5 bases unmatched. The data stem from a study of CD8+ T cells in alopecia areata. Looking at the study overall: Female roughly 7-11-week-old C3H/HeJ recipients received skin from approximately 6-13-month-old C3H/HeJ graft donors with spontaneous alopecia.

Points from the study as a whole: An increase in clonality over normal scalp was evident in lesional scalp, especially alopecia totalis/universalis. Mouse data revealed clearer TCR sharing than patient data did, a gap possibly tied to HLA. Scalp repertoires also include resident alphabeta T cells from normal skin.

The sample was lesional skin. The chain combines TRBV13-3 with TRBJ2-5; TRBD2 matches at 8 bases. The sequence derives from a C3H/HeJ mouse with alopecia areata. For this mouse line, the MHC haplotype is H2-k. The covered CDR3 bases are TGTGCCAGCAGTGAAGGTGGGGGGGGTCAAGAC. Amino acid sequence: CASSEGGGGQD. The complete CDR3 reads CASSEGGGGQDTQYF. Filled out from reference TRBV13-3 and TRBJ2-5, the complete variable domain reads EAAVTQSPRSKVAVTGGKVTLSCHQTNNHDYMYWYRQDTGHGLRLIHYSYVADSTEKGDIPDGYKASRPSQENFSLILELASLSQTAVYFCASSEGGGGQDTQYFGPGTRLLVL.